A single T cell receptor beta chain is shown here with its context. Its antigen is undetermined. The record originates from a study of siplizumab effects on memory and regulatory T cells. General study points: Proliferating siplizumab-culture Tregs lacked confirmation of suppressive function. Roughly 75-95% of proliferating clones (CD4+ or CD8+) could not be assigned a naive or memory phenotype. Alloreactive sequences that could be traced to unstimulated CD4+ memory cells showed a significant reduction under siplizumab. A mean of about 72% of mappable alloreactive CD4+ clones were Treg-derived with siplizumab, compared with 25% to 30% in controls.

Profiling relied on immunoSEQ multiplex PCR, and the TCRdb table lists in-frame clones only, not all of them. The table records 100,000 or so clones, less than 95% of them present only once. The source material was Tregs sorted from blood. The sequence was collected from a human donor in good health.

CDR3 sequence (DNA): TGCGCCAGCAGCAGCGACGTAGACGGTGAGCAGTTCTTC. Translation gives CASSSDVDGEQFF. The chain recombines TRBV5-1 with TRBJ2-1; D is ambiguous. The CDR3 consists of 13 residues. Germline V lookup: CDR1 SGHRS, CDR2 YFSETQ. The V end lost 4 bases, the J end lost 9 bases, and 14 bases lay between the germline ends. The complete variable domain, with remaining parts taken from reference TRBV5-1 and TRBJ2-1, reads KAGVTQTPRYLIKTRGQQVTLSCSPISGHRSVSWYQQTPGQGLQFLFEYFSETQRNKGNFPGRFSGRQFSNSRSEMNVSTLELGDSALYLCASSSDVDGEQFFGPGTRLTVL.